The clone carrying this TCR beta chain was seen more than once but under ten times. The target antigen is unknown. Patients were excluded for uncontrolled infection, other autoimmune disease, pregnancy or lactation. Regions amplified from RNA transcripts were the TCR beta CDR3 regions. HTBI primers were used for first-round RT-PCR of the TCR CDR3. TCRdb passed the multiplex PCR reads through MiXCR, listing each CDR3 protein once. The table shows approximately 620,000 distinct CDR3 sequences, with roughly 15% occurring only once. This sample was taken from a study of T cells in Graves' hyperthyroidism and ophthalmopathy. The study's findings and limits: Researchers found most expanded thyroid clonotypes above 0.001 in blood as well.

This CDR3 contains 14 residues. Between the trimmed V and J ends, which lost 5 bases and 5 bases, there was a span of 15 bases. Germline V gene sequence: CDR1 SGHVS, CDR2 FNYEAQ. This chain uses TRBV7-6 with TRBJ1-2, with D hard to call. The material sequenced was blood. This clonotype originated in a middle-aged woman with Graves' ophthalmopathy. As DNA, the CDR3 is TGTGCCAGCAGCCCCTCTAGGCCAGAATATGGCTACACCTTC. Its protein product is CASSPSRPEYGYTF.